The source of this T cell receptor beta chain is a study of blood T cell repertoires in COVID-19. Study context: Italy, Spain and the United States were the sources of the convalescent and acute COVID-19 samples.

The authors' processing: Scientists estimated how many nucleated cells there were by amplifying reference gene primers. Sequencing used immunoSEQ multiplex PCR; TCRdb keeps in-frame clones, though not all of them. V, J and clone size are those of that table, while D and trimming were read from the DNA. The sample gives roughly 120,000 clones, approximately 80% of which show up once; 1.9% is in the top ten. Sequencing used peripheral blood. The sequence was obtained from a man between 65 and 85 years old with acute or convalescent COVID-19.

Here the CDR3 DNA reads TGCGCCAGCCAGGGGGGTACTGGAAACACCATATATTTT. Encoded protein: CASQGGTGNTIYF. The chain uses TRBV4-1 and TRBJ1-3; TRBD1 matches 7 bases. Trimming removed 8 bases from V and 2 bases from J; junction bases left unmatched: 3. Germline CDR1 MGHRA, CDR2 YSYEKL. The CDR3 is made up of 13 amino acids.